Below are 22 T cell receptor beta chains sequenced from a single sample in a study of T cells in Graves' hyperthyroidism and ophthalmopathy. RNA transcripts gave rise to amplified TCR beta CDR3 regions. TCR CDR3 underwent first-round RT-PCR with the HTBI primer set. TCRdb re-analysed the multiplex PCR reads in MiXCR, keeping a single row per CDR3 protein. In the table there are hundreds of thousands of distinct CDR3 sequences, approximately 14% of which are singletons. Sequenced sample: blood. The receptors come from a middle-aged woman with Graves' hyperthyroidism.

There are many counts of this clonotype. The chain recombines TRBV11-2 with TRBJ2-7; 13 bases match TRBD2. The germline V gene encodes CDR1 SGHAT and CDR2 FQNNGV. The CDR3 is made up of 21 amino acids. V shed 6 bases and J 0 bases; nucleotides not matched to a gene: 20. The CDR3, as DNA: TGTGCCAGCAGGTCTGACTGGACTAGCGGGAGCCGCAGGGTCCTCTCCTACGAGCAGTACTTC. It is translated as CASRSDWTSGSRRVLSYEQYF.

The V and J genes are TRBV7-9 and TRBJ1-1, with TRBD1 identical over 8 bases. This CDR3 is built from 11 residues. The germline V gene encodes CDR1 SEHNR and CDR2 FQNEAQ (reference sequence). The V gene end was trimmed by 5 bases and the J gene end by 11 bases; junction bases not matched to a gene: 4. The CDR3: CASSRDRGAFF. The CDR3 region has the DNA TGTGCCAGCAGCCGAGACAGGGGTGCTTTCTTT.

The rearrangement joins TRBV18 to TRBJ1-2; a weak D match, TRBD1 (6 bases). Trimming stripped 2 bases from V and 6 bases from J, with 7 bases between. The germline gives CDR1 KGHSH, CDR2 LQKENI. The CDR3 is made up of 12 amino acids. Here the CDR3 reads CASSPRTDGYTF. DNA of the CDR3: TGTGCCAGCTCACCAAGGACAGATGGCTACACCTTC.

This sequence joins TRBV20-1 and TRBJ1-5; a weak D match, TRBD1 (6 bases). The CDR3 spans 16 residues. V lost 1 base, J lost 0 bases, and 13 bases lay in between. Germline V gives CDR1 DFQATT, CDR2 SNEGSKA (reference sequence). The CDR3 sequence: CSARAGHDFSNQPQHF. CDR3 sequence (DNA): TGCAGTGCTAGAGCGGGACACGACTTTAGCAATCAGCCCCAGCATTTT.

This chain links TRBV2 with TRBJ2-3; D tentatively fits TRBD1 or TRBD2 (5 bases each). V lost 6 bases and J lost 6, with 13 bases in between. CDR1 is SNHLY and CDR2 is FYNNEI in the germline V gene. The CDR3 consists of 13 residues. The CDR3: CASRPPGPDTQYF. In DNA form, the CDR3 reads TGTGCCAGCAGACCACCGGGACCCGATACGCAGTATTTT.

This clonotype was seen ten or more times. The chain has TRBV27 and TRBJ1-1; 9 bases are a match to TRBD1. This CDR3 has 15 residues. The junction had 7 bases not matched to a gene; V was cut back by 4 bases and J by 4 bases. In germline, CDR1 is MNHEY, CDR2 SMNVEV (reference sequence). CDR3 bases: TGTGCCAGCAGTTCATCGACAGGGGGAGGCACTGAAGCTTTCTTT. This sequence encodes CASSSSTGGGTEAFF.

This clonotype has just one count. Possible read error: a much larger clone is one base away. The chain recombines TRBV30 with TRBJ2-3; D gene unclear. CDR1 GTSNPN and CDR2 SVGIG come from the germline V gene (reference sequence). V dropped 5 bases and J dropped 4 bases, with 10 bases sitting between them. CDR3 length: 12 residues. The CDR3 bases are TGTGCCTGGGGTGGGCCCCCAGATACGCAGTATTTT. This encodes CAWGGPPDTQYF. The full variable domain, with the rest looked up from reference TRBV30 and TRBJ2-3, is SQTIHQWPATLVQPVGSPLSLECTVEGTSNPNLYWYRQAAGRGLQLLFYSVGIGQISSEVPQNLSASRPQDRQFILSSKKLLLSDSGFYLCAWGGPPDTQYFGPGTRLTVL.

This clonotype was counted many times. The rearrangement links TRBV3-1 to TRBJ2-5; TRBD2 is a possible D gene (6 bases). The CDR3 has 15 residues. CDR1 and CDR2 from the germline V gene are LGHDT and YNNKEL (reference sequence). V shed 8 bases and J shed 9 bases, with 25 bases lying between them. The DNA of the CDR3 is TGTGCCAGCGGTCGTAGTGGCGGGACGACCCGGGCCCAGTACTTC. It specifies CASGRSGGTTRAQYF.

This clonotype has ten or more counts. At one end, the junction sequence differs from germline, possibly due to a read error. The chain uses TRBV13 and TRBJ2-5, with a weak D call TRBD1 (6 bases). This CDR3 has 14 amino acids. Looked up from germline, CDR1 is PRHDT and CDR2 is FYEKMQ (reference sequence). Here the CDR3 DNA reads TGCGCCAGCAGCTCGACAGGATACCAAGAGACCCAGTACTTC. Amino acids: CASSSTGYQETQYF.

Remarks on this clonotype: This sequence may be a read error, since a much larger clone differs from it by one base. In DNA form, the CDR3 reads TGCGCCAGCAGCTTGATCGGGACCGACAACACTGAAGCTTTCTTT. Protein product: CASSLIGTDNTEAFF. The rearrangement uses TRBV5-1 and TRBJ1-1; TRBD1 might be the D (5 bases). This CDR3 region has 15 residues. V was trimmed by 1 base and J by 2 bases, leaving 12 bases between them. Germline V gives CDR1 SGHRS, CDR2 YFSETQ.

This clonotype was picked up many times. The rearrangement uses TRBV28 and TRBJ2-1; 9 positions match TRBD2. Per germline, CDR1 MDHEN and CDR2 SYDVKM. The CDR3 is made up of 16 amino acids. V lost 3 bases to trimming and J lost 7 bases; unmatched junction nucleotides: 10. Written as DNA, the CDR3 is TGTGCCAGCAGTTTCCATGTAGCGGGAGTTCTGAATGAGCAGTTCTTC. Translating it yields CASSFHVAGVLNEQFF.

The sample holds a few counts of this clonotype. The chain has TRBV10-3 and TRBJ1-6; possibly TRBD1 for D (5 bases). Deletions cut 0 bases from V and 7 bases from J, with 13 bases between. This CDR3 has 16 amino acids. Germline V gene sequence: CDR1 ENHRY, CDR2 SYGVKD. The DNA for the CDR3 is TGTGCCATCAGTGAGTCGGCAGGGCCCGGGAATTCACCCCTCCACTTT. As protein: CAISESAGPGNSPLHF.

This clonotype was counted ten times or more. The rearrangement uses TRBV7-3 and TRBJ2-5; the D gene is possibly TRBD2 (6 bases). Germline V lookup: CDR1 SGHTA, CDR2 FQGTGA. With 2 bases removed from V and 1 base from J, the gap between germline ends came to 14 bases. This CDR3 contains 16 residues. The CDR3 reads CASSLGLAGSQETQYF. The CDR3, as DNA: TGTGCCAGCAGCTTAGGCCTCGCGGGGAGCCAAGAGACCCAGTACTTC.

The rearrangement links TRBV10-3 to TRBJ1-1; 7 positions match TRBD1. V was clipped by 6 bases and J by 0 bases; unmatched bases: 7. There are 15 residues in the CDR3. Germline-derived CDR1 and CDR2 are ENHRY and SYGVKD. The CDR3 is CAIRQGLEMNTEAFF. The CDR3 DNA reads as TGTGCCATCAGACAGGGGTTGGAAATGAACACTGAAGCTTTCTTT.

The V and J genes are TRBV7-8 and TRBJ1-3, with D perhaps TRBD1 (5 bases). Per the germline V gene, CDR1 is SGHVS and CDR2 is FQNEAQ. The CDR3 sequence is 15 residues long. V lost 5 bases and J lost 4, with 15 bases in between. CDR3 sequence: CASSGHGDLGNTIYF. CDR3 bases: TGTGCCAGCAGCGGACATGGGGACTTGGGAAACACCATATATTTT.

Ten or more counts support this clonotype. The rearrangement joins TRBV3-1 to TRBJ2-7, with D perhaps matching TRBD1 (6 bases). The germline V and J ends were trimmed by 3 bases and 6 bases, with 9 bases remaining between them. Germline V gene data show CDR1 as LGHDT and CDR2 as YNNKEL (reference sequence). This CDR3 is built from 12 residues. CDR3 region: CASSHQGFEQYF. The DNA for the CDR3 is TGTGCCAGCAGCCACCAGGGGTTCGAGCAGTACTTC.

This clonotype was seen ten or more times. The chain has TRBV7-8 and TRBJ2-7, with TRBD2 matching over 8 bases. The CDR3 length is 15 residues. Germline CDR1 and CDR2: SGHVS and FQNEAQ. With 5 bases clipped from V and 2 bases from J, the junction kept 8 bases outside the gene matches. CDR3 bases: TGTGCCAGCAGCCTTCCGGGCGGGAGGACCTACGAGCAGTACTTC. As protein: CASSLPGGRTYEQYF.

This clonotype showed up many times. The rearrangement joins TRBV12-3 or TRBV12-4 to TRBJ2-1; no clear D. V dropped 6 bases and J dropped 9 bases, with 18 bases sitting between them. The CDR3 length is 14 residues. The CDR3 reads CASRGLDGYFEQFF. DNA for the CDR3: TGTGCCAGCAGAGGTCTGGACGGCTATTTTGAGCAGTTCTTC.

This clonotype was recorded many times. The chain is built from TRBV5-1 and TRBJ2-7; 9 positions match TRBD1. The CDR3 loop spans 14 amino acids. V trimming: 4 bases; J trimming: 3 bases; junction bases outside the gene matches: 5. Germline V gives CDR1 SGHRS, CDR2 YFSETQ. The CDR3 here is CASSVRDRDYEQYF. The CDR3 bases are TGCGCCAGCAGCGTACGGGACAGGGACTACGAGCAGTACTTC.

This clonotype was observed at least ten times. V gene TRBV19 combines with J gene TRBJ1-3; no reliable D call. Germline CDR1 reads LNHDA; CDR2 reads SQIVND (reference sequence). V shed 7 bases and J shed 0 bases, with 13 bases lying between them. The CDR3 has 15 residues. This CDR3 reads CASTERTSSGNTIYF. Here the CDR3 DNA reads TGTGCCAGTACCGAGAGAACGAGCTCTGGAAACACCATATATTTT.

The rearrangement links TRBV6-1 to TRBJ2-2; maybe TRBD1 (5 bases). Germline CDR1 is MNHNS and CDR2 is SASEGT. This CDR3 has 16 residues. V dropped 1 base and J dropped 3 bases, with 12 bases sitting between them. The CDR3, as DNA: TGTGCCAGCAGTGAAGGGGGCTGGGGCCACACCGGGGAGCTGTTTTTT. The encoded protein is CASSEGGWGHTGELFF.

This clonotype was counted ten times or more. The chain is built from TRBV3-1 and TRBJ1-2; no reliable D call. The CDR3 has 14 amino acids. Germline V gives CDR1 LGHDT, CDR2 YNNKEL (reference sequence). V was pared by 1 base and J by 0 bases, with 6 bases between. The CDR3 protein is CASSQVASNYGYTF. The CDR3 coding sequence is TGTGCCAGCAGCCAAGTTGCCTCTAACTATGGCTACACCTTC.